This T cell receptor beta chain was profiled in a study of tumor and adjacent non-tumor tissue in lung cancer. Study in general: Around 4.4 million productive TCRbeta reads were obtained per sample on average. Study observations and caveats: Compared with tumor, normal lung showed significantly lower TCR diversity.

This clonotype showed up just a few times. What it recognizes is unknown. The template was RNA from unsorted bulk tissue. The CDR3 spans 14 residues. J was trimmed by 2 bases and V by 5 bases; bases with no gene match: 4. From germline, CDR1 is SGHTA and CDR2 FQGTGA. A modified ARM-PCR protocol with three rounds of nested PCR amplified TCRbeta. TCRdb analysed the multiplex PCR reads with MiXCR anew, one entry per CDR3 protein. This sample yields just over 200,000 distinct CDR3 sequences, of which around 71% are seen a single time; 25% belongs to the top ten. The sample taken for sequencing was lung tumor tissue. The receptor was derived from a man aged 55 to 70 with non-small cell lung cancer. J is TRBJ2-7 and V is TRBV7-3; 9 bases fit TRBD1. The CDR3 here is CASSPGQGPYEQYF. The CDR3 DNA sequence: TGTGCCAGCAGCCCTGGACAGGGGCCCTACGAGCAGTACTTC.